This T cell receptor beta chain was sequenced during a study of Ad26.COV2.S vaccination and SARS-CoV-2 variants. Clones were read by immunoSEQ multiplex PCR, and TCRdb kept only the in-frame ones, dropping some. The repertoire holds about 180,000 clones, with 70% to 90% as singletons. This CDR3 is built from 13 residues. Trimming cost V 4 bases and J 7 bases, with 11 bases left between them. This TCR was sampled from a human donor who had recovered from COVID-19. Sequencing used peripheral blood, obtained after recovery from COVID-19. This chain connects TRBV12-3 or TRBV12-4 to TRBJ1-5; D possibly corresponds to TRBD1 (5 bases). The CDR3: CASSSGGDQPQHF. For the CDR3, the DNA is TGTGCCAGCAGTTCAGGCGGGGACCAGCCCCAGCATTTT.